The 23 T cell receptor beta chains reported below all come from one sample, sequenced in a study of CD8 T cells in Susac syndrome. Reverse transcription used about 0.45 to 1 ug RNA and random hexamers. TCRdb independently ran MiXCR on the immunoSEQ multiplex PCR reads; one entry per CDR3 protein. The table records more than 200,000 distinct CDR3 sequences, 90% to 95% of them present only once. Sequenced material: CD4+ T cells from PBMCs. Source of these receptors: a human donor with multiple sclerosis.

This clonotype was picked up a small number of times. V usage is TRBV7-9 and J usage is TRBJ2-7, with 7 bases fitting TRBD2. Losses at the gene ends were 1 base for V and 3 bases for J; bases not matched to a gene: 6. This CDR3 has 15 residues. CDR1 SEHNR and CDR2 FQNEAQ come from the germline V gene (reference sequence). CDR3 nucleotides: TGTGCCAGCAGCTTAGGTCCGGCGGGGGACTACGAGCAGTACTTC. Amino acid sequence: CASSLGPAGDYEQYF.

This clonotype was counted a single time. V usage is TRBV7-8 and J usage is TRBJ2-3; TRBD2 matches at 9 bases. The CDR3 has 16 residues. Germline V lookup: CDR1 SGHVS, CDR2 FQNEAQ. V was clipped by 3 bases and J by 4 bases; unmatched bases: 8. The CDR3 sequence: CASSFESGRPADTQYF. DNA for the CDR3: TGTGCCAGCAGCTTCGAGAGCGGGAGGCCCGCAGATACGCAGTATTTT.

CDR3 nucleotide sequence: TGTGCCAGCAGCGTAGCACAGGGTCCCTACAATGAGCAGTTCTTC. Amino acid sequence: CASSVAQGPYNEQFF. The chain carries TRBV9 and TRBJ2-1, with D perhaps matching TRBD1 (6 bases). V was trimmed by 0 bases and J by 2 bases, leaving 9 bases between them. Germline V CDR1 and CDR2: SGDLS, YYNGEE. The CDR3 runs to 15 residues.

In DNA form, the CDR3 reads TGTGCCTGGAGTCGGGTAGCGGGAGCGAAAGAGACCCAGTACTTC. Its translation is CAWSRVAGAKETQYF. This sequence joins TRBV30 and TRBJ2-5, with 9 positions matching TRBD2. Germline V gene sequence: CDR1 GTSNPN, CDR2 SVGIG (reference sequence). CDR3 size: 15 residues. V trimming: 2 bases; J trimming: 3 bases; junction bases outside the gene matches: 7.

The genes are TRBV7-6 and TRBJ1-5; unclear D gene. Germline V lookup: CDR1 SGHVS, CDR2 FNYEAQ. The CDR3 runs to 15 residues. V dropped 1 base and J dropped 1 base, with 8 bases sitting between them. For the CDR3, the DNA is TGTGCCAGCAGCTTAGGGGCAGGAAGCAATCAGCCCCAGCATTTT. It codes for CASSLGAGSNQPQHF.

This rearrangement joins TRBV20-1 to TRBJ2-1, with D possibly being TRBD1 (5 bases). Trimming left V 2 bases short and J 1 base short, with 9 bases between. There are 14 residues in the CDR3. Per germline, CDR1 DFQATT and CDR2 SNEGSKA (reference sequence). CDR3 sequence: CSARQGVSYNEQFF. The CDR3 nucleotides are TGCAGTGCTAGACAGGGTGTGTCCTACAATGAGCAGTTCTTC.

The chain carries TRBV6-5 and TRBJ1-6, with TRBD1 matching over 7 bases. The CDR3 consists of 16 residues. V trimming: 0 bases; J trimming: 7 bases; junction bases outside the gene matches: 6. Germline lookup yields CDR1 MNHEY and CDR2 SVGAGI. The CDR3 bases are TGTGCCAGCAGTTACTCGACAGGGACCGGAAATTCACCCCTCCACTTT. It is translated as CASSYSTGTGNSPLHF.

The chain couples TRBV7-2 to TRBJ2-3, with 13 bases fitting TRBD2. This CDR3 has 17 amino acids. The junction had 8 bases not matched to a gene; V was cut back by 5 bases and J by 3 bases. CDR1 SGHTA and CDR2 FQGNSA come from the germline V gene. Written as DNA, the CDR3 is TGTGCCAGCAGCGCCCGAGCGGGACTAGCGGGAACAGATACGCAGTATTTT. Its protein is CASSARAGLAGTDTQYF.

DNA for the CDR3: TGCAGTGCTAGCCCCGGGACAATTTATTCGACAACTGAAGCTTTCTTT. Its protein product is CSASPGTIYSTTEAFF. J is TRBJ1-1 and V is TRBV20-1, with a weak D call TRBD1 (6 bases). Germline CDR1 and CDR2: DFQATT and SNEGSKA (reference sequence). V shed 3 bases and J shed 5 bases, with 22 bases lying between them. The CDR3 is made up of 16 amino acids.

The V and J genes are TRBV12-3 or TRBV12-4 and TRBJ2-2; 8 nucleotides agree with TRBD2. The CDR3 is made up of 13 amino acids. The CDR3 coding sequence is TGTGCTCCCGGGACTAGTCGCGCCGGGGAGCTGTTTTTT. Protein sequence: CAPGTSRAGELFF.

CDR3 protein: CSAQTVVGTDTQYF. The CDR3 region has the DNA TGCAGTGCTCAGACTGTTGTCGGCACAGATACGCAGTATTTT. J is TRBJ2-3 and V is TRBV20-1; D is unresolved. V lost 5 bases and J lost 1, with 13 bases in between. The length of the CDR3 is 14 residues. Germline V gene data show CDR1 as DFQATT and CDR2 as SNEGSKA (reference sequence).

This rearrangement joins TRBV6-6 to TRBJ1-4, with TRBD1 matching over 11 bases. Germline V gene lookup returns CDR1 MNHNY and CDR2 SVGAGI (reference sequence). The V gene end was trimmed by 2 bases and the J gene end by 6 bases; junction bases not matched to a gene: 2. The length of the CDR3 is 15 residues. Here the CDR3 DNA reads TGTGCCAGCAGTTACAAGGGACAGGGGGATGAAAAACTGTTTTTT. Translation: CASSYKGQGDEKLFF.

This sequence joins TRBV2 and TRBJ1-3; a weak D match, TRBD1 (6 bases). Trimming shortened V by 6 bases and J by 0 bases, and 12 bases separated the two germline ends. CDR1 is SNHLY, CDR2 FYNNEI, per germline. This CDR3 has 15 residues. The CDR3 sequence is CASSRDINSGNTIYF. The CDR3 DNA sequence: TGTGCCAGCAGCAGGGACATAAACTCTGGAAACACCATATATTTT.

The chain employs TRBV7-9 and TRBJ1-2; D uncertain. Germline assignment: CDR1 SEHNR and CDR2 FQNEAQ (reference sequence). The CDR3 has 15 residues. The V gene lost 3 bases and the J gene lost 4 bases, with 15 bases spanning the gap. The CDR3 DNA sequence: TGTGCCAGCAGCTTTTTCCCGGGTAGGAGCTATGGCTACACCTTC. Protein product: CASSFFPGRSYGYTF. Complete variable domain (other parts from reference TRBV7-9 and TRBJ1-2): DTGVSQNPRHKITKRGQNVTFRCDPISEHNRLYWYRQTLGQGPEFLTYFQNEAQLEKSRLLSDRFSAERPKGSFSTLEIQRTEQGDSAMYLCASSFFPGRSYGYTFGSGTRLTVV.

This chain uses TRBV5-1 with TRBJ2-1; TRBD2 might be the D (6 bases). The ends were cut back, 0 bases at V and 6 bases at J, with 10 bases in the middle. This CDR3 has 14 residues. Germline V lookup: CDR1 SGHRS, CDR2 YFSETQ. CDR3 loop: CASSLAVTSNEQFF. The CDR3 nucleotides are TGCGCCAGCAGCTTGGCTGTGACTAGCAATGAGCAGTTCTTC.

The CDR3 spells CASSSDRIYGYTF. CDR3 DNA: TGTGCCAGCAGTTCCGACAGGATCTATGGCTACACCTTC. The chain has TRBV6-5 and TRBJ1-2; maybe TRBD1 (6 bases). V lost 4 bases and J 4 bases, leaving 10 bases between the germline ends. The CDR3 is 13 residues long. Looked up from germline, CDR1 is MNHEY and CDR2 is SVGAGI.

This clonotype appeared once. The chain carries TRBV11-3 and TRBJ2-2; tentatively, D is TRBD1 (5 bases). The V and J ends lost 5 bases and 7 bases respectively, with 11 bases between them. This CDR3 has 13 residues. Germline CDR1 is SGHNT and CDR2 is YENEEA. The CDR3, as DNA: TGTGCCAGCAGCCAGGACATAAGCGGGGAGCTGTTTTTT. Protein: CASSQDISGELFF. The full variable domain, in which reference TRBV11-3 and TRBJ2-2 provide the parts outside the CDR3, is EAGVVQSPRYKIIEKKQPVAFWCNPISGHNTLYWYLQNLGQGPELLIRYENEEAVDDSQLPKDRFSAERLKGVDSTLKIQPAELGDSAVYLCASSQDISGELFFGEGSRLTVL.

The chain links TRBV19 to TRBJ1-2; no definite D call. The CDR3 is 13 residues long. V was shortened by 4 bases and J by 6 bases, with 12 bases between the two germline ends. Germline CDR1 reads LNHDA; CDR2 reads SQIVND (reference sequence). CDR3 protein: CASSTMDGNGYTF. CDR3 in DNA: TGTGCCAGTAGTACCATGGACGGTAATGGCTACACCTTC.

As DNA, the CDR3 is TGCGCCAGCACCCTGAAGACAGGGGGAGAGACTGAAGCTTTCTTT. The encoded protein is CASTLKTGGETEAFF. This sequence joins TRBV5-1 and TRBJ1-1; 9 nucleotides line up with TRBD1. V lost 6 bases and J lost 5; bases outside the gene matches: 11. CDR1 and CDR2 from the germline V gene are SGHRS and YFSETQ. The CDR3 is made up of 15 amino acids.

The genes are TRBV27 and TRBJ1-1; 7 nucleotides align to TRBD1. Germline V gives CDR1 MNHEY, CDR2 SMNVEV (reference sequence). The J segment lost 1 base and the V segment lost 6 bases, leaving 14 bases of the junction unmatched. The CDR3 extends over 17 amino acids. The CDR3 loop is CASSPGRGPPKNTEAFF. DNA of the CDR3: TGTGCCAGCAGCCCGGGGAGGGGGCCACCGAAGAACACTGAAGCTTTCTTT.

This clonotype was detected a few times. V gene TRBV19 combines with J gene TRBJ2-5; D might be TRBD2 (6 bases). The CDR3 runs 13 residues. CDR1 is LNHDA and CDR2 is SQIVND in the germline V gene (reference sequence). V gave up 3 bases and J gave up 2 bases, with 7 bases separating them. The CDR3: CASSIGTQETQYF. CDR3 nucleotides: TGTGCCAGTAGTATTGGGACTCAAGAGACCCAGTACTTC.

The V gene is TRBV18, the J gene TRBJ2-1; 10 bases are shared with TRBD2. CDR1 and CDR2 (germline): KGHSH, LQKENI. V trimming: 0 bases; J trimming: 0 bases; junction bases outside the gene matches: 8. The CDR3 has 19 residues. CDR3 DNA sequence: TGTGCCAGCTCACCACCGCTAGGGACTAGCGTGAGCTCCTACAATGAGCAGTTCTTC. Its protein product is CASSPPLGTSVSSYNEQFF.

This clonotype was detected a few times. The chain joins TRBV20-1 to TRBJ2-3; possible D gene TRBD1, 5 bases. The CDR3 is 14 amino acids. Germline loops: CDR1 DFQATT, CDR2 SNEGSKA (reference sequence). Deletions cut 5 bases from V and 2 bases from J, with 14 bases between. The CDR3 DNA sequence: TGCAGTGCTGCCCAGACAGTATCCACAGATACGCAGTATTTT. Its translation is CSAAQTVSTDTQYF.